A single sample is the source of the 20 T cell receptor beta chains below, sequenced in a study of blood T cell repertoires in COVID-19 (dated by TCRdb to between 2020 and 2021). The method behind the library was the immunoSEQ multiplex PCR assay. Imported from immuneACCESS, the table was reduced by TCRdb to in-frame sequences with V and J called. These copies leave out some clones; in studies compared against another copy, an unresolved V gene accounts for under half, and the cause of the remainder is not known. Present in this sample are some 110,000 clones, roughly 86% of which were seen just once. The ten largest clones represent 4.5% of the sample. The source material was peripheral blood. The receptor source for this set is a man in his forties with acute or convalescent COVID-19.

The chain recombines TRBV4-2 with TRBJ2-5; 13 bases align to TRBD2. Trimming at V came to 3 bases and at J to 5 bases, leaving 6 bases not matched to a gene. This CDR3 spans 16 amino acids. Germline V gene data show CDR1 as LGHNA and CDR2 as YNFKEQ. CDR3 DNA: TGTGCCAGCAGCCAGAGGACTAGCGGGGGTGTGGAGACCCAGTACTTC. This sequence encodes CASSQRTSGGVETQYF.

The rearrangement uses TRBV2 and TRBJ1-2, with TRBD1 matching over 9 bases. Germline trimming cut 0 bases from V and 8 bases from J; bases unmatched to any gene: 10. The CDR3 totals 16 residues. CDR1 SNHLY and CDR2 FYNNEI come from the germline V gene. CDR3 in amino acids: CASSEASDGTGSGYTF. The DNA of the CDR3 is TGTGCCAGCAGTGAAGCGTCCGACGGGACAGGGTCCGGCTACACCTTC.

The CDR3 loop is CASSYVMSSSNQPQHF. The DNA of the CDR3 is TGTGCCAGCAGTTACGTTATGAGTTCTAGCAATCAGCCCCAGCATTTT. The rearrangement joins TRBV6-2 or TRBV6-3 to TRBJ1-5; D ambiguous. Germline CDR1 is MNHEY and CDR2 is SVGEGT. The V end was cut by 2 bases, the J end by 0 bases, with 11 bases between. The CDR3 extends over 16 amino acids.

The V call is TRBV7-8, the J call TRBJ2-3; 7 bases map to TRBD2. Germline values: CDR1 SGHVS, CDR2 FQNEAQ. This CDR3 contains 17 residues. Trimming at V came to 1 base and at J to 7 bases, leaving 14 bases not matched to a gene. CDR3 nucleotide sequence: TGTGCCAGCAGCTTAGTGGGGCTTTGGGGGACTACTCATACGCAGTATTTT. Its protein is CASSLVGLWGTTHTQYF.

This chain joins TRBV3-1 (or the pseudogene TRBV3-2) and TRBJ1-1; D is perhaps TRBD1 (5 bases). V shed 0 bases and J shed 5 bases, with 19 bases lying between them. Germline V gives CDR1 LGHDT, CDR2 YNNKEL (reference sequence). There are 17 residues in the CDR3. The CDR3 spells CASSQDLGGNLGTEAFF. The CDR3 DNA sequence: TGTGCCAGCAGCCAAGATCTCGGGGGAAACTTGGGTACTGAAGCTTTCTTT.

This sequence joins TRBV9 and TRBJ2-1; perhaps TRBD1 as D (7 bases). The ends were cut back, 4 bases at V and 4 bases at J, with 18 bases in the middle. This CDR3 has 16 residues. Germline assignment: CDR1 SGDLS and CDR2 YYNGEE. The CDR3 is CASSPREGAGYNEQFF. The CDR3 DNA follows: TGTGCCAGCAGCCCGAGAGAGGGGGCGGGATACAATGAGCAGTTCTTC.

V is TRBV4-2 and J is TRBJ1-1; 7 bases match TRBD1. V was clipped by 5 bases and J by 4 bases; unmatched bases: 7. CDR3 length: 14 amino acids. Germline assignment: CDR1 LGHNA and CDR2 YNFKEQ. In DNA form, the CDR3 reads TGTGCCAGCAGCAACGACAGGGTCAGCACTGAAGCTTTCTTT. Encoded protein: CASSNDRVSTEAFF.

The V gene is TRBV29-1, the J gene TRBJ2-1; 12 nucleotides match TRBD2. This CDR3 is 14 amino acids long. Trimming took 5 bases from V and 6 from J; bases not matched to a gene: 5. In germline, CDR1 is SQVTM, CDR2 ANQGSEA. CDR3 residues: CSVKGLAGVNEQFF. The CDR3 region has the DNA TGCAGCGTTAAGGGACTAGCGGGCGTCAATGAGCAGTTCTTC.

V is TRBV5-1 and J is TRBJ2-1, with 11 bases fitting TRBD2. V lost 0 bases, J lost 7 bases, and 3 bases stayed unmatched. CDR1 and CDR2 (germline): SGHRS, YFSETQ. This CDR3 region has 15 residues. CDR3 DNA sequence: TGCGCCAGCAGCTTGGAACTAGCGGGAGCAAATGAGCAGTTCTTC. It codes for CASSLELAGANEQFF.

This chain joins TRBV5-1 and TRBJ2-6, with TRBD2 as a possible D gene (6 bases). Looked up from germline, CDR1 is SGHRS and CDR2 is YFSETQ. This CDR3 spans 14 amino acids. The V end lost 6 bases, the J end lost 0 bases, and 7 bases lay between the germline ends. The chain's CDR3 is CASTGDSGANVLTF. CDR3 DNA sequence: TGCGCCAGCACGGGGGACTCTGGGGCCAACGTCCTGACTTTC.

CDR3: CASSFPVHEQYF. DNA for the CDR3: TGTGCCAGCAGCTTCCCAGTTCACGAGCAGTACTTC. The chain is built from TRBV5-8 and TRBJ2-7, with unresolved D. This CDR3 contains 12 residues. V was clipped by 2 bases and J by 5 bases, with 8 bases between them. Germline CDR1 SGHTS, CDR2 YDEGEE.

The chain is built from TRBV7-6 and TRBJ2-5; D possibly corresponds to TRBD2 (6 bases). V gave up 6 bases and J gave up 5 bases, with 19 bases separating them. CDR1 is SGHVS, CDR2 FNYEAQ, per germline. The CDR3 totals 15 residues. CDR3 protein: CASSYPRDWGETQYF. CDR3 nucleotide sequence: TGTGCCAGCAGTTATCCGAGGGACTGGGGGGAGACCCAGTACTTC.

The rearrangement uses TRBV30 and TRBJ1-2; 10 nucleotides line up with TRBD1. This CDR3 region has 15 residues. With V trimmed by 2 bases and J by 5 bases, 8 bases remained unmatched. CDR1 and CDR2 (germline): GTSNPN, SVGIG (reference sequence). CDR3 sequence (DNA): TGTGCCTGGAGTCCTATTGACAGGGGGCGATATGGCTACACCTTC. Translated: CAWSPIDRGRYGYTF.

V usage is TRBV3-1 (or the pseudogene TRBV3-2) and J usage is TRBJ1-2; possibly TRBD1 for D (5 bases). Germline V lookup: CDR1 LGHDT, CDR2 YNNKEL (reference sequence). V lost 2 bases, J lost 8 bases, and 12 bases lay in between. This CDR3 has 13 amino acids. The CDR3: CASSQRGGHGYTF. The CDR3 bases are TGTGCCAGCAGCCAAAGGGGAGGGCACGGCTACACCTTC.

This chain joins TRBV30 and TRBJ2-6, with 11 bases fitting TRBD1. Trimming at V came to 3 bases and at J to 1 base, leaving 5 bases not matched to a gene. The germline CDR1 and CDR2 sequences are GTSNPN and SVGIG (reference sequence). The CDR3 totals 17 residues. CDR3 amino acids: CAWSRDRGGSGANVLTF. The CDR3 region has the DNA TGTGCCTGGAGCCGGGACAGGGGGGGGTCTGGGGCCAACGTCCTGACTTTC.

The V and J genes are TRBV7-3 and TRBJ2-1; tentative D call: TRBD2 (5 bases). There are 14 residues in the CDR3. Germline V gene data show CDR1 as SGHTA and CDR2 as FQGTGA. V was trimmed by 0 bases and J by 3 bases, leaving 6 bases between them. This CDR3 is CASSLTTNYNEQFF. The CDR3 DNA sequence: TGTGCCAGCAGCTTAACGACTAACTACAATGAGCAGTTCTTC.

This clone was detected a few times. This chain connects TRBV27 to TRBJ1-2; TRBD1 matches at 9 bases. Germline CDR1 and CDR2: MNHEY and SMNVEV (reference sequence). The V and J ends lost 0 bases and 14 bases, in that order; junction bases with no gene match: 10. CDR3 length: 14 residues. As DNA, the CDR3 is TGTGCCAGCAGTTTATCCAGGGACAGGGTCTTTCCTACCTTC. As protein: CASSLSRDRVFPTF.

This clone appeared once. The chain carries TRBV9 and TRBJ2-7; TRBD1 aligns across 7 bases. Germline V lookup: CDR1 SGDLS, CDR2 YYNGEE. CDR3 length: 17 amino acids. V lost 4 bases, J lost 6 bases, and 19 bases stayed unmatched. Here the CDR3 reads CASSPHSHPKGAFEQYF. The CDR3 DNA reads TGTGCCAGCAGCCCCCATTCCCATCCGAAGGGGGCCTTCGAGCAGTACTTC.

V and J are TRBV5-1 and TRBJ1-1; D is undetermined. CDR3 size: 11 residues. V lost 4 bases and J 1 base, leaving 2 bases between the germline ends. The V gene's germline CDR1 is SGHRS and CDR2 YFSETQ. The CDR3 is CASSQNTEAFF. CDR3 DNA sequence: TGCGCCAGCAGCCAGAACACTGAAGCTTTCTTT. The full variable domain, completed using reference TRBV5-1 and TRBJ1-1, is KAGVTQTPRYLIKTRGQQVTLSCSPISGHRSVSWYQQTPGQGLQFLFEYFSETQRNKGNFPGRFSGRQFSNSRSEMNVSTLELGDSALYLCASSQNTEAFFGQGTRLTVV.

The rearrangement uses TRBV5-4 and TRBJ1-4; D unresolved. CDR1 is SGHNT and CDR2 is YYREEE in the germline V gene (reference sequence). The CDR3 totals 12 residues. V gave up 2 bases and J gave up 6 bases, with 5 bases separating them. The CDR3 loop reads CASSFGDEKLFF. CDR3 nucleotide sequence: TGTGCCAGCAGCTTCGGGGATGAAAAACTGTTTTTT.